This T cell receptor beta chain is from a study of T cell changes during pregnancy in multiple sclerosis. Method: immunoSEQ multiplex PCR; TCRdb's copy keeps in-frame clones and lacks some. There are tens of thousands of clones in the sample; 75% to 90% occur only once, and under 3.5% lies in the top ten. The CDR3 consists of 13 residues. Between the trimmed V and J ends, which lost 3 bases and 5 bases, there was a span of 8 bases. This receptor was obtained from a female donor in good health, enrolled as a control in a pregnancy study. The chain recombines TRBV23-1 with TRBJ1-5, with D uncertain. TRBV23-1 has ORF status, its function being uncertain. The sequences come from CD4+ T cells from peripheral blood mononuclear cells, collected in the first trimester of pregnancy. Here the CDR3 reads CASSHPRYQPQHF. DNA of the CDR3: TGCGCCAGCAGTCATCCCAGATATCAGCCCCAGCATTTT.